The subject of this entry is one T cell receptor beta chain. This sample stems from a study of control samples from healthy donors and cancer patients. Data came from immunoSEQ multiplex PCR; TCRdb stores just in-frame clones and leaves some out. Here the sample spans about 130,000 clones, roughly 94% being singletons. J gave up 6 bases and V 1 base, and 2 bases lay outside the gene matches. Germline V gene data show CDR1 as LGHNA and CDR2 as YSLEER. This CDR3 region has 14 residues. The receptor was derived from a man in his fifties or sixties with colorectal cancer. Sequencing used PBMCs. The chain links TRBV4-3 to TRBJ1-2, with 10 bases identical to TRBD1. The CDR3 DNA sequence: TGCGCCAGCAGCCAAGGAGACAGGGGGCATGGCTACACCTTC. This sequence encodes CASSQGDRGHGYTF.